This passage covers 15 T cell receptor beta chains from one sample sequenced in a study of shared clonotypes between healthy human individuals. Generated by immunoSEQ multiplex PCR, the TCRdb table keeps only in-frame clones and is missing some. The profile shows millions of clones, about 95% of them singletons. The naive CD8 fraction comprised CD45RO-negative cells positively selected for CCR7 and excluded terminally differentiated effector memory CD45RA+ cells. Material for sequencing was naive CD8+ T cells sorted from blood. Every receptor here comes from a man between 18 and 35 years old in good health.

V gene TRBV19 combines with J gene TRBJ2-4; TRBD1 agrees at 8 bases. CDR1 is LNHDA and CDR2 is SQIVND in the germline V gene (reference sequence). Trimming at V came to 6 bases and at J to 0 bases, leaving 10 bases not matched to a gene. The CDR3 consists of 17 residues. The CDR3 region is CASRGPRTGLAKNIQYF. The CDR3, as DNA: TGTGCCAGTAGGGGGCCCCGGACAGGGCTAGCCAAAAACATTCAGTACTTC.

The chain is built from TRBV6-5 and TRBJ2-7; D may be TRBD2 (5 bases). V lost 4 bases and J lost 4, with 14 bases in between. The CDR3 is 14 residues long. CDR1 and CDR2 (germline): MNHEY, SVGAGI. CDR3 bases: TGTGCCAGCAGTTTTTCGGACCGCGGGTACGAGCAGTACTTC. Protein sequence: CASSFSDRGYEQYF.

The V gene is TRBV19, the J gene TRBJ1-5; 9 bases fit TRBD1. Germline V gene data show CDR1 as LNHDA and CDR2 as SQIVND (reference sequence). This CDR3 region has 15 residues. J was trimmed by 7 bases and V by 3 bases; bases with no gene match: 7. In DNA, the CDR3 is TGTGCCAGTAGTATTGAAAGGACAGGGGAACAGCCCCAGCATTTT. Residues: CASSIERTGEQPQHF.

The V and J genes are TRBV27 and TRBJ1-6; D may be TRBD1 (5 bases). Trimming cost V 4 bases and J 0 bases, with 10 bases left between them. Per the germline V gene, CDR1 is MNHEY and CDR2 is SMNVEV (reference sequence). CDR3 length: 16 amino acids. Here the CDR3 DNA reads TGTGCCAGCAGTTCCGGGGCCGGCTCCTATAATTCACCCCTCCACTTT. Translating gives CASSSGAGSYNSPLHF.

The chain's CDR3 is CASSSTGLGEQYF. The CDR3 bases are TGTGCCAGCAGTTCGACAGGGTTGGGGGAGCAGTACTTC. The genes are TRBV27 and TRBJ2-7; 7 bases match TRBD1. CDR3 size: 13 residues. V shed 4 bases, J shed 7 bases, and the junction held 7 bases outside the gene matches. The germline gives CDR1 MNHEY, CDR2 SMNVEV (reference sequence).

The CDR3 loop is CASSEEQQPQHF. For the CDR3, the DNA is TGTGCCAGCAGTGAAGAGCAACAGCCCCAGCATTTT. The chain is built from TRBV2 and TRBJ1-5; D gene ambiguous. V was shortened by 1 base and J by 7 bases, with 5 bases between the two germline ends. In germline, CDR1 is SNHLY, CDR2 FYNNEI. CDR3 length equals 12 residues.

The genes are TRBV5-4 and TRBJ2-3; maybe TRBD2 (6 bases). Per germline, CDR1 SGHNT and CDR2 YYREEE (reference sequence). The CDR3 contains 16 residues. Trimming removed 1 base from V and 0 bases from J, with 12 bases in between. The CDR3 is CASSLWGGASTDTQYF. CDR3 sequence (DNA): TGTGCCAGCAGCTTGTGGGGCGGGGCCAGCACAGATACGCAGTATTTT.

This clone was seen a single time. Other DNA sequences in this specimen translate into the identical CDR3. The chain has TRBV4-1 and TRBJ1-5; 7 bases agree with TRBD1. The V segment lost 2 bases and the J segment 7 bases; nucleotides outside the gene matches: 2. Germline values: CDR1 MGHRA, CDR2 YSYEKL. The CDR3 has 13 residues. CDR3: CASSQTQGQPQHF. In DNA, the CDR3 is TGCGCCAGCAGCCAAACACAGGGGCAGCCCCAGCATTTT.

This chain links TRBV13 with TRBJ2-2; 10 bases are a match to TRBD2. V gave up 5 bases and J gave up 8 bases; unmatched junction bases: 8. Germline V gene sequence: CDR1 PRHDT, CDR2 FYEKMQ (reference sequence). The CDR3 spans 15 residues. The CDR3 DNA sequence: TGTGCCAGCAGCCCAGAGCGGGAGGGTCGAGGGGAGCTGTTTTTT. It yields the protein CASSPEREGRGELFF.

J is TRBJ2-5 and V is TRBV10-1; perhaps TRBD1 as D (6 bases). CDR3 length: 13 amino acids. V was shortened by 11 bases and J by 2 bases, with 15 bases between the two germline ends. Germline loops: CDR1 WNHNN, CDR2 SYGVQD (reference sequence). Written as DNA, the CDR3 is TGCGCCCCGAAGAGACAGGCACAAGAGACCCAGTACTTC. It yields the protein CAPKRQAQETQYF.

V gene TRBV28 combines with J gene TRBJ1-1; D gene ambiguous. The V end was cut by 5 bases, the J end by 1 base, with 11 bases between. The germline CDR1 and CDR2 sequences are MDHEN and SYDVKM. CDR3 length: 14 amino acids. The CDR3 region has the DNA TGTGCCAGCAGTGGGAATTGGCAGAACACTGAAGCTTTCTTT. Protein product: CASSGNWQNTEAFF.

CDR3 region: CASSEADPWYQETQYF. The CDR3 nucleotides are TGTGCCAGCAGTGAAGCGGACCCCTGGTACCAAGAGACCCAGTACTTC. The chain uses TRBV6-1 and TRBJ2-5, with unresolved D. Per germline, CDR1 MNHNS and CDR2 SASEGT. This CDR3 has 16 amino acids. V was shortened by 0 bases and J by 0 bases, with 11 bases between the two germline ends.

The count of this clone is one. The J gene is TRBJ1-1, the V gene TRBV4-1; 7 bases agree with TRBD1. Germline assignment: CDR1 MGHRA and CDR2 YSYEKL. Trimming removed 6 bases from V and 5 bases from J; junction bases left unmatched: 12. The CDR3 is 15 residues long. CDR3 loop: CASRARTGAGTEAFF. CDR3 nucleotides: TGCGCCAGCAGGGCTAGAACAGGGGCAGGAACTGAAGCTTTCTTT.

The rearrangement joins TRBV9 to TRBJ1-4; D ambiguous. Germline loops: CDR1 SGDLS, CDR2 YYNGEE. This CDR3 contains 14 residues. The V end lost 4 bases, the J end lost 8 bases, and 15 bases lay between the germline ends. This chain's CDR3 is CASSPLLSLEKLFF. The CDR3 bases are TGTGCCAGCAGCCCCCTCCTATCTCTGGAAAAACTGTTTTTT.

The rearrangement uses TRBV5-4 and TRBJ1-4; D remains unclear. Deletions cut 5 bases from V and 10 bases from J, with 15 bases between. Germline assignment: CDR1 SGHNT and CDR2 YYREEE (reference sequence). The length of the CDR3 is 13 residues. Here the CDR3 DNA reads TGTGCCAGCAGTAATACGGACGGTGGAAAACTGTTTTTT. Translating it yields CASSNTDGGKLFF.